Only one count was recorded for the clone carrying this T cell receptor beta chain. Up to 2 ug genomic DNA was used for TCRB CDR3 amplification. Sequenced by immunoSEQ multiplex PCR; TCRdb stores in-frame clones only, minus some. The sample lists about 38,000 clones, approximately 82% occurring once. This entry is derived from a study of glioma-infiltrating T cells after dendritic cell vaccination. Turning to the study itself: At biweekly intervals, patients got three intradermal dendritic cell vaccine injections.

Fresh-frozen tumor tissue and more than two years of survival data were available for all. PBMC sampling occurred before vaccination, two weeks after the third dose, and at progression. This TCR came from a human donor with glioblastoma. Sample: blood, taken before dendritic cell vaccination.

The DNA for the CDR3 is TGTGCCAGCAGTTACTTGCGGGGGGCCTACGAGCAGTACTTC. Its translation is CASSYLRGAYEQYF. The chain uses TRBV6-6 and TRBJ2-7; TRBD2 matches 8 bases. CDR3 length equals 14 residues. Trimming cost V 1 base and J 2 bases; bases outside gene matches: 1. Per the germline V gene, CDR1 is MNHNY and CDR2 is SVGAGI (reference sequence).